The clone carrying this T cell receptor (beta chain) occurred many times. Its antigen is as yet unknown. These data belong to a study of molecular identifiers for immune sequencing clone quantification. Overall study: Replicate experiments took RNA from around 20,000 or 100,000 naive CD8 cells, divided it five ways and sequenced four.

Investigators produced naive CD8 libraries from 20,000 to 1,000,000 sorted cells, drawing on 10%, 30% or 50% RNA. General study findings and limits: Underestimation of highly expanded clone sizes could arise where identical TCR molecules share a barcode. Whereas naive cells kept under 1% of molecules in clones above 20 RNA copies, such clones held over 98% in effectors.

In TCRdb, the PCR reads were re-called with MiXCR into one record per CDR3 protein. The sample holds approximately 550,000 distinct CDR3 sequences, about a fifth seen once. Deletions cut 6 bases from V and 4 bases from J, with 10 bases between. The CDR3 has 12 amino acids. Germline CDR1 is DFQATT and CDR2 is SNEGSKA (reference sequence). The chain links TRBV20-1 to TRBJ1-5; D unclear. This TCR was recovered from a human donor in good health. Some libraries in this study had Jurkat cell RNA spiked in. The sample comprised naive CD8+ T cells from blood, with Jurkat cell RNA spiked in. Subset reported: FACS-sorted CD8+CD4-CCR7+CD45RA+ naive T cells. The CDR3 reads CSANSENQPQHF. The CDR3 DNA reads TGCAGTGCCAACAGCGAAAATCAGCCCCAGCATTTT.